Described below is a single TCR beta chain sequence and its context. This record comes from a study of blood T cell repertoires in COVID-19. Germline CDR1 is SGHDN and CDR2 is FVKESK. Germline trimming cut 0 bases from V and 0 bases from J; bases unmatched to any gene: 4. The CDR3 covers 17 residues. Some clones are missing from TCRdb's copy, which holds only in-frame ones; the method was immunoSEQ multiplex PCR. This table has under 300,000 clones, approximately 82% appearing once. The J gene is TRBJ1-4, the V gene TRBV14; 7 bases fit TRBD1. Material for sequencing was peripheral blood. The TCR sequence derives from a woman in her thirties or forties who had recovered from COVID-19. The DNA for the CDR3 is TGTGCCAGCAGCCAAGAAGTAGGGGGCCCAACTAATGAAAAACTGTTTTTT. This encodes CASSQEVGGPTNEKLFF.